This T cell receptor beta chain was recorded in a study of blood T cell repertoires in COVID-19. Study in general: From T cells, B-cell-depleted T cells, or PBMCs came the material, which was cDNA or gDNA.

CDR1 is SGHRS, CDR2 YFSETQ, per germline. The CDR3 loop spans 16 amino acids. J was trimmed by 10 bases and V by 4 bases; bases with no gene match: 17. This clone has just one count. As handled by the study authors: From reference gene primer amplification, estimates of nucleated cell counts were derived. Clones were sequenced by immunoSEQ multiplex PCR, and TCRdb holds only the in-frame ones, with some missing. The V and J calls and clone size come from that table; D and trimming were worked out from the DNA. The sample lists about 200,000 clones, approximately 86% occurring once. Followed longitudinally, the Seattle patients had been enrolled during active infection.

The rearrangement joins TRBV5-1 to TRBJ1-1; 9 bases agree with TRBD1. The sample consisted of peripheral blood. The clonotype was recovered from a woman aged 45 to 65 with COVID-19, enrolled during active disease. CDR3 amino acids: CASSLSTLGTGWRAFF. In DNA, the CDR3 is TGCGCCAGCAGCCTCAGTACATTGGGGACAGGGTGGAGAGCTTTCTTT. Looking up the rest from reference TRBV5-1 and TRBJ1-1 gives the full variable domain: KAGVTQTPRYLIKTRGQQVTLSCSPISGHRSVSWYQQTPGQGLQFLFEYFSETQRNKGNFPGRFSGRQFSNSRSEMNVSTLELGDSALYLCASSLSTLGTGWRAFFGQGTRLTVV.